This T cell receptor beta chain is from a study of T cells expressing NK-cell markers. TCRdb processed the 5' RACE reads again and assigns one entry to each CDR3 protein, with no DNA. Recorded for this sample: 500,000 to 600,000 distinct CDR3 sequences. Looked up from germline, CDR1 is MNHEY and CDR2 is SVGEGT. CDR3 length equals 15 residues. Comments on this clonotype: Its antigen is undetermined.

Study-level findings and limits: In a group of several donors, dominant NKG2C+ clonotypes represented 1.0-7.0% of CD8+ T cells.

This clonotype was obtained from a man aged 18 to 30 in good health. The chain carries TRBV6-2 or TRBV6-3 and TRBJ2-7; the TCRdb D gene call, TRBD2, has no DNA to confirm it. Sequences were obtained from blood T cells: a sorted CD56 or NKG2C T cell subset, CD4+ or CD8+ T cells, or bulk PBMC T cells (not recorded which). This chain's CDR3 is CASSVSAGLPYEQYF.